The T cell receptor (beta chain) under discussion was sequenced for a study of graft-versus-host responses after intestinal transplantation. On the study more broadly: Isolated intestinal, liver-intestinal, or multivisceral transplants had been given to the recipients. Anti-thymocyte globulin was used for induction in all recipients, who then took tacrolimus and steroids for 2 to 4 years.

Concerning this clone itself: What it binds is unknown.

The CDR3 length is 15 residues. V lost 0 bases and J lost 2; bases outside the gene matches: 1. In germline, CDR1 is LNHNV, CDR2 YYDKDF (reference sequence). Assay used: immunoSEQ multiplex PCR; TCRdb lists only in-frame clones, some missing. The table records fewer than 55,000 clones, 85% to 95% of them present only once. The sequence derives from a human donor who was the organ donor for an intestinal transplant. Sequencing was performed on unstimulated CD8+ T cells sorted from spleen or lymph node cells, taken before transplant. The rearrangement uses TRBV15 and TRBJ1-5; 7 bases map to TRBD1. DNA of the CDR3: TGTGCCACCAGCAGAGAAGGGACAGGCAATCAGCCCCAGCATTTT. Translating gives CATSREGTGNQPQHF. Full variable domain (rest looked up from reference TRBV15 and TRBJ1-5): DAMVIQNPRYQVTQFGKPVTLSCSQTLNHNVMYWYQQKSSQAPKLLFHYYDKDFNNEADTPDNFQSRRPNTSFCFLDIRSPGLGDTAMYLCATSREGTGNQPQHFGDGTRLSIL.